These 2 T cell receptor beta chains were sequenced from one sample in a study of cytomegalovirus exposure and HLA in healthy donors. Using immunoSEQ multiplex PCR, the repertoire was profiled, and TCRdb retains in-frame clones only, with some absent. The sample has some 66,000 clones, approximately 96% seen once. Sequencing was carried out using PBMCs. These receptors were collected from a woman younger than 30 in good health and CMV-seropositive.

This chain links TRBV7-9 with TRBJ1-2; D is ambiguous. Germline CDR1 is SEHNR and CDR2 is FQNEAQ (reference sequence). This CDR3 contains 15 residues. The V end was cut by 1 base, the J end by 8 bases, with 17 bases between. CDR3 region: CASSLERASGEGYTF. The CDR3 DNA reads as TGTGCCAGCAGCTTAGAGAGGGCCTCTGGGGAAGGCTACACCTTC.

The V and J genes are TRBV27 and TRBJ2-7; TRBD2 aligns across 16 bases. The CDR3 loop spans 17 amino acids. Trimming cost V 4 bases and J 2 bases; bases outside gene matches: 5. The germline CDR1 and CDR2 sequences are MNHEY and SMNVEV (reference sequence). CDR3 in DNA: TGTGCCAGCAGTTCGGGACTAGCGGGAGGGGTCCCCTACGAGCAGTACTTC. Protein: CASSSGLAGGVPYEQYF.